This T cell receptor (beta chain) originates from a study of tumor and adjacent non-tumor tissue in lung cancer. RNA was extracted from bulk tissue without any cell sorting. The normal lung tissue was taken more than 3 cm from the tumor edge. The CDR3 loop spans 17 amino acids. Germline V gene data show CDR1 as SGHAT and CDR2 as FQNNGV. The library came from three nested PCR rounds adapted from ARM-PCR protocols. TCRdb re-called the multiplex PCR reads with MiXCR, one entry per CDR3 protein. Of some 70,000 distinct CDR3 sequences listed, under 70% were seen once; the top ten hold roughly a quarter. Material for sequencing was distant non-tumor lung tissue. The receptor's source is a woman aged 45-59 years with non-small cell lung cancer. This chain links TRBV11-2 with TRBJ2-5; 8 nucleotides match TRBD1. The DNA of the CDR3 is TGTGCTGGCAGCTTGTCGGGACAGGATCCATCAATGGAGACCCAGTACTTC. Translating gives CAGSLSGQDPSMETQYF. The full variable domain, rest sourced from reference TRBV11-2 and TRBJ2-5, is EAGVAQSPRYKIIEKRQSVAFWCNPISGHATLYWYQQILGQGPKLLIQFQNNGVVDDSQLPKDRFSAERLKGVDSTLKIQPAKLEDSAVYLCAGSLSGQDPSMETQYFGPGTRLLVL.